This passage covers 3 T cell receptor beta chains from one sample sequenced in a study of spatial heterogeneity in lung cancer. TCRdb re-called the 5' RACE reads through MiXCR, storing one row per CDR3 protein. The repertoire holds some 83,000 distinct CDR3 sequences, with about 8% as singletons. Time point specified: sample taken at primary tumor resection. The specimen comprised PBMCs, sampled at surgery. The source is a male donor with early-stage non-small cell lung cancer.

This clonotype was counted many times. The V gene is TRBV6-5, the J gene TRBJ1-2; 10 positions agree with TRBD1. Germline values: CDR1 MNHEY, CDR2 SVGAGI. This CDR3 has 13 residues. Trimming cost V 8 bases and J 7 bases; bases outside gene matches: 7. The CDR3 spells CASYPGQGSGYTF. The CDR3 bases are TGTGCCAGCTACCCGGGACAGGGGTCTGGCTACACCTTC.

This chain uses TRBV3-1 with TRBJ2-3; TRBD2 matches 13 bases. CDR3 length equals 17 residues. Losses at the gene ends were 3 bases for V and 7 bases for J; bases not matched to a gene: 10. The V gene's germline CDR1 is LGHDT and CDR2 YNNKEL (reference sequence). CDR3 loop: CASSQIRTSGGGNTQYF. CDR3 in DNA: TGTGCCAGCAGCCAGATAAGGACTAGCGGGGGCGGAAATACGCAGTATTTT.

This clonotype appeared many times. This chain links TRBV11-1 with TRBJ2-7; D is perhaps TRBD2 (6 bases). V dropped 2 bases and J dropped 5 bases, with 22 bases sitting between them. The CDR3 is 17 residues long. The germline V gene has CDR1 SGHAT and CDR2 FQDESV (reference sequence). In DNA form, the CDR3 reads TGTGCCAGCAGCTTAAGCCTAGCGCAACCGACTTCCGACGAGCAGTACTTC. It translates to CASSLSLAQPTSDEQYF.